The source of this TCR beta chain is a study of shared clonotypes between healthy human individuals. It was into CD45RA+ naive and CD45RA-negative memory subsets that the CD4+ cells were split. Profiled with immunoSEQ multiplex PCR; TCRdb holds only in-frame clones, not every one. The sample records approximately 2.3 million clones, about 92% being singletons. The CDR3 length is 12 residues. Germline CDR1 and CDR2: LNHNV and YYDKDF (reference sequence). This clone was observed a single time. Its antigen remains unknown. At one end the junction does not follow the germline gene, possibly because of a read error. Regarding the study as a whole: Researchers found naive subsets generally carried larger estimated richness than memory subsets. Lower generation probabilities were found for non-shared clonotypes than for those shared by all four donors. Only a few donors were included, so the genetic and exposure-history diversity represented was limited.

Sequences were obtained from naive CD4+ T cells from PBMCs. Subset reported: CD45RA+ positively selected. The sequence came from a man aged 18-30 years in good health. Some clones in this sample may be carry-over from other donors' samples. The chain joins TRBV15 to TRBJ2-3; D unclear. This CDR3 reads CATSSDGTTLKF. The CDR3, as DNA: TGTGCCACCAGCAGTGACGGCACGACTCTGAAGTTT.